This T cell receptor beta chain appears in the sequencing data of a study of T cell responses to AZD1222 COVID-19 vaccine. Germline values: CDR1 LGHNA, CDR2 YNFKEQ. J gave up 10 bases and V 4 bases, and 7 bases lay outside the gene matches. The CDR3 is 14 residues long. The assay was immunoSEQ multiplex PCR, and TCRdb's table has in-frame clones only and misses some. Of approximately 170,000 clones in the sample, around 87% were seen once. J is TRBJ1-6 and V is TRBV4-2; 7 bases map to TRBD1. Sequencing was performed on peripheral blood, taken on day 0 of AZD1222 vaccination. The sequence derives from an adult in good health. The CDR3 here is CASSRDRVNSPLHF. The DNA of the CDR3 is TGTGCCAGCAGCCGCGACAGGGTAAACTCACCCCTCCACTTT.